Following are 7 T cell receptor beta chains from one sample sequenced in a study of T cell repertoires in cytomegalovirus infection. A single record per CDR3 protein comes from TCRdb applying MiXCR to the reads. The table has some 900,000 distinct CDR3 sequences, about 30% seen once. The antigens of these receptors remain unknown. This specimen consisted of cultured CD8+ T cells from PBMCs, obtained from culture after CMV antigen stimulation. These receptor sequences come from a human donor in good health (CMV status not recorded). Some clones in this sample may be carry-over from other donors' samples.

This chain uses TRBV11-2 with TRBJ2-5, with TRBD1 matching over 7 bases. The CDR3 runs 15 residues. The ends lost 1 base at V and 5 bases at J; junction bases unmatched: 7. Germline CDR1 SGHAT, CDR2 FQNNGV. CDR3 DNA sequence: TGTGCCAGCAGCTTAGGTGACAGGGTGGGGGAGACCCAGTACTTC. It specifies CASSLGDRVGETQYF.

This clonotype was detected only a few times. The V call is TRBV6-6, the J call TRBJ1-1; D remains unclear. V lost 6 bases and J lost 1, with 18 bases in between. The germline V gene has CDR1 MNHNY and CDR2 SVGAGI (reference sequence). The CDR3 spans 16 residues. The chain's CDR3 is CASSRRREGRNTEAFF. The DNA for the CDR3 is TGTGCCAGCAGCCGGCGGAGGGAAGGGAGGAACACTGAAGCTTTCTTT.

This clonotype came up a few times. This sequence joins TRBV11-2 and TRBJ1-4; a possible D gene is TRBD1 (5 bases). Germline V gene lookup returns CDR1 SGHAT and CDR2 FQNNGV. There are 17 residues in the CDR3. Trimming stripped 5 bases from V and 0 bases from J, with 16 bases between. The CDR3 DNA reads as TGTGCCAGCAGCCCTGGGGCCTTAGGAGCAACTAATGAAAAACTGTTTTTT. This sequence encodes CASSPGALGATNEKLFF.

This clonotype was counted between two and nine times. The rearrangement joins TRBV12-3 or TRBV12-4 to TRBJ1-1, with D possibly being TRBD1 (5 bases). The CDR3 length is 13 residues. V lost 7 bases to trimming and J lost 1 base, with 10 bases between them. CDR3 in amino acids: CASMGRANTEAFF. In nucleotides, the CDR3 is TGTGCCAGCATGGGCAGGGCGAACACTGAAGCTTTCTTT.

The V call is TRBV15, the J call TRBJ1-2; tentatively, D is TRBD1 (5 bases). CDR1 is LNHNV, CDR2 YYDKDF, per germline (reference sequence). The CDR3 totals 18 residues. Trimming took off 1 base at V and 5 bases at J, with 23 bases between the two ends. The CDR3 region is CATSRALRESKAGYGYTF. The CDR3 region has the DNA TGTGCCACCAGCAGAGCTCTCCGGGAATCTAAGGCAGGGTATGGCTACACCTTC. The whole variable domain, remainder taken from reference TRBV15 and TRBJ1-2, is DAMVIQNPRYQVTQFGKPVTLSCSQTLNHNVMYWYQQKSSQAPKLLFHYYDKDFNNEADTPDNFQSRRPNTSFCFLDIRSPGLGDTAMYLCATSRALRESKAGYGYTFGSGTRLTVV.

This clonotype occurred many times. The chain has TRBV7-2 and TRBJ1-1; D remains unclear. The CDR3 has 15 residues. Trimming left V 2 bases short and J 2 bases short, with 12 bases between. Germline V CDR1 and CDR2: SGHTA, FQGNSA. Written as DNA, the CDR3 is TGTGCCAGCAGCTTATCCCCGTCTTCAAACACTGAAGCTTTCTTT. Protein: CASSLSPSSNTEAFF. Complete variable domain (other parts from reference TRBV7-2 and TRBJ1-1): GAGVSQSPSNKVTEKGKDVELRCDPISGHTALYWYRQSLGQGLEFLIYFQGNSAPDKSGLPSDRFSAERTGGSVSTLTIQRTQQEDSAVYLCASSLSPSSNTEAFFGQGTRLTVV.

Only a few counts were recorded for this clonotype. The V gene is TRBV11-1, the J gene TRBJ1-2, with a possible D match to TRBD1 (5 bases). CDR1 and CDR2 (germline): SGHAT, FQDESV (reference sequence). V was trimmed by 1 base and J by 2 bases, leaving 11 bases between them. This CDR3 is built from 15 residues. The chain's CDR3 is CASSLGRRTNYGYTF. CDR3 nucleotide sequence: TGTGCCAGCAGCTTAGGGAGGAGGACAAACTATGGCTACACCTTC.